Listed below are T cell receptor beta chains from one sample, sequenced in a study of shared clonotypes between healthy human individuals. Produced via immunoSEQ multiplex PCR; TCRdb's table is partial and in-frame only. The data contain about 300,000 clones, under 80% of them singletons. Sequenced material: memory CD4+ T cells sorted from blood. The receptors derive from a man younger than 40 in good health. The CDR3 runs from the conserved cysteine through the conserved F or W. The D gene is left open where the match is weak. The listing skips clone size in some rows; elsewhere it reads once, few, many or a size class.

D gene	clone size	V gene	J gene	CDR3 DNA	CDR3 protein
-	-	TRBV29-1	TRBJ2-7	TGCAGCGTCGGGGGAAGCTCCTACGAGCAGTACTTC	CSVGGSSYEQYF
TRBD1	once	TRBV5-1	TRBJ2-7	TGCGCCAGCAGCTTGGTCGAGGGGGCGAACTACGAGCAGTACTTC	CASSLVEGANYEQYF
-	-	TRBV6-1	TRBJ2-2	TGTGCCAGCGACAGCGTGAACACCGGGGAGCTGTTTTTT	CASDSVNTGELFF
TRBD1	few	TRBV2	TRBJ2-2	TGTGCCAGCACCCCGGGACAGGGGAGCACCGGGGAGCTGTTTTTT	CASTPGQGSTGELFF
TRBD1	-	TRBV11-2	TRBJ2-2	TGTGCCAGCACCCATGGACAGGGGACCACCGGGGAGCTGTTTTTT	CASTHGQGTTGELFF
-	-	TRBV28	TRBJ1-2	TGTGCCAGCAGTTTAAGGGGGAGGGTGAACTATGGCTACACCTTC	CASSLRGRVNYGYTF
-	-	TRBV7-2	TRBJ2-5	TGTGCCAGCAGCTTATTTGGTCAGACCCAGTACTTC	CASSLFGQTQYF
-	-	TRBV5-5	TRBJ1-2	TGTGCCAGCAGCCTGTATGGGGTCTATGGCTACACCTTC	CASSLYGVYGYTF
TRBD2	-	TRBV5-4	TRBJ2-2	TGTGCCAGCAGCTTGGAGTCGAGCGGGAGAACCGGGGAGCTGTTTTTT	CASSLESSGRTGELFF
-	-	TRBV7-3	TRBJ2-3	TGTGCCAGCAGCGCCTCTCCCTTGACAGATACGCAGTATTTT	CASSASPLTDTQYF
-	-	TRBV6-1	TRBJ2-5	TGTGCCAGCAGTGTCACGGGTTCGTTCCTAAGAGAGACCCAGTACTTC	CASSVTGSFLRETQYF
TRBD2	-	TRBV15	TRBJ2-7	TGTGCCACCAGCAGAGACAGCGGGAGCTACGAGCAGTACTTC	CATSRDSGSYEQYF
-	-	TRBV28	TRBJ1-1	TGTGCCAGCCGGGCGACTGAAGCTTTCTTT	CASRATEAFF
-	-	TRBV7-8	TRBJ1-3	TGTGCCAGCAGCTCCTACGGGGGGGGAGGAAACACCATATATTTT	CASSSYGGGGNTIYF
TRBD1	many	TRBV7-2	TRBJ2-6	TGTGCCAGCAGCCCCCCCGGACAGGGGCACTCTGGGGCCAACGTCCTGACTTTC	CASSPPGQGHSGANVLTF
-	few	TRBV10-3	TRBJ1-1	TGTGCCATCTTTGATCCTACAATAGGGAACACTGAAGCTTTCTTT	CAIFDPTIGNTEAFF
TRBD2	-	TRBV27	TRBJ2-3	TGTGCCAGCTCTACTAGCGGGAGGGCCCTTGATTACACAGATACGCAGTATTTT	CASSTSGRALDYTDTQYF
TRBD2	-	TRBV5-1	TRBJ2-1	TGCGCCAGCAGTGAGGCACTAGCGGTTCAAAACAATGAGCAGTTCTTC	CASSEALAVQNNEQFF
-	few	TRBV9	TRBJ2-5	TGTGCCAGCAGCGTAGATGGGACCCCTCAAGAGACCCAGTACTTC	CASSVDGTPQETQYF
TRBD2	-	TRBV18	TRBJ2-5	TGTGCCAGCTCACCCCAAGGACTAGCGGGAGGAGAGACCCAGTACTTC	CASSPQGLAGGETQYF
TRBD2	few	TRBV5-4	TRBJ2-7	TGTGCCAGCAGCTCTAGGACTAGCGGTTACGAGCAGTACTTC	CASSSRTSGYEQYF
-	once	TRBV5-5	TRBJ2-1	TGTGCCAGCAGCTTGGCCTCTTACAATGAGCAGTTCTTC	CASSLASYNEQFF
-	few	TRBV2	TRBJ2-5	TGTGCCAGCAAGATCCTAGCGACAGGGAAAGAGACCCAGTACTTC	CASKILATGKETQYF
-	once	TRBV13	TRBJ2-3	TGTGCCAGCAGCCTCGGCCTAGGCACAGATACGCAGTATTTT	CASSLGLGTDTQYF
-	-	TRBV6-1	TRBJ1-2	TGTGCCAGCAGTGAAGCGCAGGGTCTGGGGAGTGACACCTTC	CASSEAQGLGSDTF
TRBD2	-	TRBV7-3	TRBJ2-3	TGTGCCAGCAGTTTCTCGGCTAGCGGGAGTGCAGATACGCAGTATTTT	CASSFSASGSADTQYF
TRBD1	-	TRBV6-1	TRBJ1-2	TGTGCCAGCAATCCGACAGGGCGAGGCTACACCTTC	CASNPTGRGYTF
-	few	TRBV9	TRBJ2-5	TGTGCCAGCAGCGTAGGCGACAGAGAGACCCAGTACTTC	CASSVGDRETQYF
-	few	TRBV11-2	TRBJ2-2	TGTGCCAGCAGAGCTCCCAGGAGGTGGGACACCGGGGAGCTGTTTTTT	CASRAPRRWDTGELFF
-	-	TRBV29-1	TRBJ2-1	TGCAGCGTTGAGGTAGGGGCCAATGAGCAGTTCTTC	CSVEVGANEQFF
-	-	TRBV5-4	TRBJ1-3	TGTGCCAGCAGCTTGGGGCCCTTGGGCTCTGGAAACACCATATATTTT	CASSLGPLGSGNTIYF
-	once	TRBV7-2	TRBJ2-2	TGTGCCAGCAGCTCCCGGTGGGGACTGGACACCGGGGAGCTGTTTTTT	CASSSRWGLDTGELFF
-	few	TRBV7-2	TRBJ1-3	TGTGCCAGCAGCTTAGGTCTTACGGGGGACACCATATATTTT	CASSLGLTGDTIYF
-	-	TRBV7-3	TRBJ2-1	TGTGCCAGCAGCTTAACGTCTCCCGACAATGAGCAGTTCTTC	CASSLTSPDNEQFF
-	-	TRBV7-9	TRBJ2-3	TGTGCCAGCAGCGTAGCCGATACGCAGTATTTT	CASSVADTQYF
-	-	TRBV2	TRBJ2-5	TGTGCCAGCAGTGAGCGGCGAGGAGGGTCAGAGACCCAGTACTTC	CASSERRGGSETQYF
-	-	TRBV11-2	TRBJ2-7	TGTGCCAGCAGCTTAGAGCGACAGGATGCAACCTACGAGCAGTACTTC	CASSLERQDATYEQYF
-	once	TRBV18	TRBJ2-6	TGTGCCAGCTCACCACAGGGCTCTGGGGCCAACGTCCTGACTTTC	CASSPQGSGANVLTF
-	-	TRBV19	TRBJ2-3	TGTGCCAGTTTAGACCGCCTGACAGATACGCAGTATTTT	CASLDRLTDTQYF
-	-	TRBV6-5	TRBJ2-5	TGTGCCACCTCGAGGTGGGGGCAGGGGGAGACCCAGTACTTC	CATSRWGQGETQYF
-	-	TRBV7-9	TRBJ1-5	TGTGCCAGCAGCTCCTTTTCTCCGGCCACTGGTTATCAGCCCCAGCATTTT	CASSSFSPATGYQPQHF
TRBD2	few	TRBV14	TRBJ2-1	TGTGCCAGCAGCCTACTCGGGACTAGCGGGCACAATGAGCAGTTCTTC	CASSLLGTSGHNEQFF
-	-	TRBV5-3	TRBJ2-7	TGTGCCAGAAGCAGGGTCGCTAGCGCAATGGGCGAGCAGTACTTC	CARSRVASAMGEQYF
-	few	TRBV7-8	TRBJ2-3	TGTGCCAGCAGCTTGCCCACAGATACGCAGTATTTT	CASSLPTDTQYF
TRBD2	-	TRBV7-9	TRBJ2-3	TGTGCCAGCAGCACAGGGACTAGCGGGACAGATACGCAGTATTTT	CASSTGTSGTDTQYF
-	-	TRBV18	TRBJ1-1	TGTGCCAGCTCACCTGGGCAGGAAGCTTTCTTT	CASSPGQEAFF
-	-	TRBV12-5	TRBJ2-2	TGTGCTAGTGGTTTTGGCCCCGGGGAGCTGTTTTTT	CASGFGPGELFF
TRBD1	-	TRBV6-1	TRBJ1-1	TGTGCCAGCAGTTGGGGACAGGGGGGCACTGAAGCTTTCTTT	CASSWGQGGTEAFF
-	-	TRBV7-8	TRBJ2-2	TGTGCCAGCAGCTTTCGGGTCGCCACCGGGGAGCTGTTTTTT	CASSFRVATGELFF
TRBD1	-	TRBV11-2	TRBJ2-7	TGTGCCAGCAACTTGGACCGGGACAGGGGGTCCTACGAGCAGTACTTC	CASNLDRDRGSYEQYF
-	-	TRBV11-2	TRBJ1-1	TGTGCCAGCAGGATCCGGCAGGGGTACGACACTGAAGCTTTCTTT	CASRIRQGYDTEAFF
TRBD2	-	TRBV19	TRBJ2-3	TGTGCCAGTAGTACCTGGACTAGCGGGAGTGAAAATACGCAGTATTTT	CASSTWTSGSENTQYF
-	-	TRBV5-4	TRBJ2-2	TGTGCCAGCAGCTCGGGACACCAAAACACCGGGGAGCTGTTTTTT	CASSSGHQNTGELFF
TRBD2	many	TRBV5-1	TRBJ2-1	TGCGCCAGCTACGGACTAGGGGCTTACAATGAGCAGTTCTTC	CASYGLGAYNEQFF